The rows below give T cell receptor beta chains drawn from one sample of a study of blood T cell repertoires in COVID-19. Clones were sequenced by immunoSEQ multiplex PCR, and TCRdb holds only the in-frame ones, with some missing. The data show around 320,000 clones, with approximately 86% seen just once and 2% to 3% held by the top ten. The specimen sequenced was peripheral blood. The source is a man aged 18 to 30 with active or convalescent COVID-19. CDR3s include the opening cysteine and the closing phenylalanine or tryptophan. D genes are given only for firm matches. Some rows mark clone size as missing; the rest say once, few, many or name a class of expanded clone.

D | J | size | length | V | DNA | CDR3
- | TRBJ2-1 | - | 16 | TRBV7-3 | TGTGCCAGCAGCTTAAGCGGCGGCGGCTCCTACAATGAGCAGTTCTTC | CASSLSGGGSYNEQFF
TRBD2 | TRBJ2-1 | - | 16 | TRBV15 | TGTGCCACCAGCAGAACGAACATTGCGGGGGACGGTGAGCAGTTCTTC | CATSRTNIAGDGEQFF
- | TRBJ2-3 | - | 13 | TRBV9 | TGTGCCAGCAGCATTGCGGGCACAGATACGCAGTATTTT | CASSIAGTDTQYF
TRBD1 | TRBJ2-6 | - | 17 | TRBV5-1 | TGCGCCAGCAGGCGGGGACAGGGGATCGGTGGGGCCAACGTCCTGACTTTC | CASRRGQGIGGANVLTF
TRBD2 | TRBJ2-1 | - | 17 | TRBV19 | TGTGCCAGTAGTATTGGTACAGAGGGACTAGGGGGCAATGAGCAGTTCTTC | CASSIGTEGLGGNEQFF
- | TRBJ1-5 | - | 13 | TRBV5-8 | TGTGCCAGCAGCCGTACAGGGTCTCAGCCCCAGCATTTT | CASSRTGSQPQHF
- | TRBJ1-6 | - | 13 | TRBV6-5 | TGTGCCGGTTGCATCGGTGGTATTGAACCCCTCCACTTT | CAGCIGGIEPLHF
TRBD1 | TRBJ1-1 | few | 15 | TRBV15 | TGTGCCACCAGCGACCTACAGGGGACGAACACTGAAGCTTTCTTT | CATSDLQGTNTEAFF
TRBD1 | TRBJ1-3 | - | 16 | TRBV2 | TGTGCCAGCAGTGATGCGACAGGGGGCCTCGGAAACACCATATATTTT | CASSDATGGLGNTIYF
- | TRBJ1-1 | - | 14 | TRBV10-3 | TGTGCCACCAAGACCGGACAGACGAACACTGAAGCTTTCTTT | CATKTGQTNTEAFF
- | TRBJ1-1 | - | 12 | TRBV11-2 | TGTGCCAGCAGCATTGGCTACACTGAAGCTTTCTTT | CASSIGYTEAFF
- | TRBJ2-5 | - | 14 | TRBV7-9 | TGTGCCAGCAGCTTACAGGGAAACCAAGAGACCCAGTACTTC | CASSLQGNQETQYF
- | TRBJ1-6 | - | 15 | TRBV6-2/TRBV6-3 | TGTGCCAGCAGTAATCAGGGGTCCTATAATTCACCCCTCCACTTT | CASSNQGSYNSPLHF
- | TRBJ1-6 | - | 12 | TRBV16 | TGTGCCAGCAGCCAATCGACTCGAAGTCTCCACTTT | CASSQSTRSLHF
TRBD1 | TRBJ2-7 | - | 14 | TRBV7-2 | TGTGCCAGCAGCCGCGGGACAGGTAGCTACGAGCAGTACTTC | CASSRGTGSYEQYF
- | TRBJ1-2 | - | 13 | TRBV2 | TGTGCCAGCAGTGAAGAGCGGCCGGGGGGCTACACCTTC | CASSEERPGGYTF
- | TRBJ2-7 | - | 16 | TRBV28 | TGTGCCAGCAGTTTATTTCCAGCCAGGAGGGCGAACGAGCAGTACTTC | CASSLFPARRANEQYF
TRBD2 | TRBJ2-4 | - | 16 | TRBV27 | TGTGCCAGCAGGGAAGGAACCGGGACTAGCGGGGGGCTTCAGTACTTC | CASREGTGTSGGLQYF
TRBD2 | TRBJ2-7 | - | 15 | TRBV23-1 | TGCGCCAGCAGTCAATCACGACTAGCAGCCTACGAGCAGTACTTC | CASSQSRLAAYEQYF
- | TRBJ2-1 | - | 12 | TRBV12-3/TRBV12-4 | TGTGCCAGCAGCCCAGAAGGGGGTGAGCAGTTCTTC | CASSPEGGEQFF
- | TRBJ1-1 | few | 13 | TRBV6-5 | TGTGCCAGCAACAGGGTTGTACTGGCTGAAGCTTTCTTT | CASNRVVLAEAFF
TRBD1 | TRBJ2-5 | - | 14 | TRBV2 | TGTGCCAGCAGCCGGGACAGGGGACAAGAGACCCAGTACTTC | CASSRDRGQETQYF
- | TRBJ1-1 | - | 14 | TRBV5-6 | TGTGCCAGCAGCTTGGGCAGCCTAGAGACTGAAGCTTTCTTT | CASSLGSLETEAFF
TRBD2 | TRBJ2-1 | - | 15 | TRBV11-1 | TGTGCCAGCAGCACACTAGCGGTCTACCCCCATGAGCAGTTCTTC | CASSTLAVYPHEQFF
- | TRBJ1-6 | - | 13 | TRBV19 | TGTGCCAGTACCCCTCGCCGGGAGTCACCCCTCCACTTT | CASTPRRESPLHF
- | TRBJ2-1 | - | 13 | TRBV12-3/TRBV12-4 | TGTGCCAGCAGTTTTTCCCGGGTCCGGGAGCAGTTCTTC | CASSFSRVREQFF
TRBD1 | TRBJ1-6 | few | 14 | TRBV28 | TGTGCCAGCAGTTATTCCGGACAGGGGACCCCCCTCCACTTT | CASSYSGQGTPLHF
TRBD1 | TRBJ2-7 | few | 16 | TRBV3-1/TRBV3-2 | TGTGCCAGCAGCCTCCGAGGGGACAGGGGAACCTACGAGCAGTACTTC | CASSLRGDRGTYEQYF
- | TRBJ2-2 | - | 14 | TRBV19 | TGTGCCAGTAGTTACGGACAGAACACCGGGGAGCTGTTTTTT | CASSYGQNTGELFF
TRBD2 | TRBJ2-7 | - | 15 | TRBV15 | TGTGCCACCAGCAAGGGGACTAGCGGAAACTACGAGCAGTACTTC | CATSKGTSGNYEQYF